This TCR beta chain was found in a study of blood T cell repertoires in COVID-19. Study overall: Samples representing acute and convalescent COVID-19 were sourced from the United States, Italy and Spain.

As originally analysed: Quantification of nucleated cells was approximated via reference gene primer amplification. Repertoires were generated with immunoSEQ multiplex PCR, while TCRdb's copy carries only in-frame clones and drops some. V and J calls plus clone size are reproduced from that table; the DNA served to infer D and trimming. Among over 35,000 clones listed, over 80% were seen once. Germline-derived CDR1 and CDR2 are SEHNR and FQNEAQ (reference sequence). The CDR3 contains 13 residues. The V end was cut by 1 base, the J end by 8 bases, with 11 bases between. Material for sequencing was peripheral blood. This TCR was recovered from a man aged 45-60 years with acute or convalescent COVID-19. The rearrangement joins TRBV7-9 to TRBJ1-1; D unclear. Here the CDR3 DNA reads TGTGCCAGCAGCTTAGAGTTTGGCTCAGAAGCTTTCTTT. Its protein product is CASSLEFGSEAFF.